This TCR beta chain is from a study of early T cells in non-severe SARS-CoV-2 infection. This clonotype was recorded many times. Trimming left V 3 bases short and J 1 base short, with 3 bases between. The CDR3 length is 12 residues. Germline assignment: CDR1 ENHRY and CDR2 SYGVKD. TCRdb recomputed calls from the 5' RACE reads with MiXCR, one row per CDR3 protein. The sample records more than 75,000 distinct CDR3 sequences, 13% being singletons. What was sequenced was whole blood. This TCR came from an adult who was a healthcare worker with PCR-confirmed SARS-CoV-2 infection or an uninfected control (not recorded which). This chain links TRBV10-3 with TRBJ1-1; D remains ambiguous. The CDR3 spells CAISDRNTEAFF. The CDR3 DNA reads TGTGCCATCAGTGACAGGAACACTGAAGCTTTCTTT.